Sequencing of this T cell receptor beta chain was carried out in a study of vaccination and CD4 T cells after COVID-19. Study-level background: Post-vaccination specimens were collected at a median of about 66 days following dose two (range 14 to 241).

This CDR3 has 14 amino acids. Germline assignment: CDR1 SQVTM and CDR2 ANQGSEA. The J segment lost 4 bases and the V segment lost 7 bases, leaving 10 bases of the junction unmatched. This clonotype was observed a single time. Its antigen is as yet unknown. With the Oncomine TCR Beta short-read assay, DNA from cultured CD4+ T cells was sequenced. Using its own MiXCR run on the PCR reads, TCRdb lists one record per CDR3 protein. The sample yields about 16,000 distinct CDR3 sequences, 30% to 40% seen once. Sample treatment: approximately 10-day PBMC culture with coronavirus spike peptide pools or control peptides (ViraFEST assay). Culture conditions combined some 1.9 million PBMCs per well with around 9.7 IU/ml IL-2 and 8 to 10 ug/ml peptide pools.

Sequenced material: CD4+ T cells from blood, cultured in vitro, taken before SARS-CoV-2 vaccination. The sequence came from a human donor who received a COVID-19 vaccine. This chain joins TRBV29-1 and TRBJ2-5; 9 bases agree with TRBD1. The CDR3 sequence: CSGGGTGTGETQYF. The CDR3 DNA reads as TGCAGCGGGGGGGGGACAGGGACGGGAGAGACCCAGTACTTC.